The 22 T cell receptor beta chains given below trace back to one sample, sequenced in a study of blood T cell repertoires in COVID-19. Method: immunoSEQ multiplex PCR; TCRdb's copy keeps in-frame clones and lacks some. The sample lists fewer than 350,000 clones, 90% occurring once. Sequencing was performed on PBMCs or T cells enriched from blood (not recorded which). The receptors shown here come from a woman aged 18-29 years with acute COVID-19.

The chain combines TRBV4-1 with TRBJ2-3, with 14 positions matching TRBD2. CDR1 and CDR2 (germline): MGHRA, YSYEKL. V shed 0 bases and J 3 bases; nucleotides not matched to a gene: 11. The CDR3 totals 20 residues. For the CDR3, the DNA is TGCGCCAGCAGCCAAGATGTAGGGACTAGCGGGAGTTGGGTAACAGATACGCAGTATTTT. It is translated as CASSQDVGTSGSWVTDTQYF.

The CDR3: CSASITGSQPQHF. The DNA for the CDR3 is TGCAGTGCTAGTATAACAGGGAGTCAGCCCCAGCATTTT. The J gene is TRBJ1-5, the V gene TRBV20-1; tentatively, D is TRBD1 (6 bases). The CDR3 extends over 13 amino acids. Trimming stripped 3 bases from V and 6 bases from J, with 12 bases between. Germline lookup yields CDR1 DFQATT and CDR2 SNEGSKA (reference sequence).

The chain joins TRBV5-1 to TRBJ1-2; D is unclear. The CDR3 spans 14 residues. V was shortened by 4 bases and J by 0 bases, with 10 bases between the two germline ends. CDR1 is SGHRS and CDR2 is YFSETQ in the germline V gene. In nucleotides, the CDR3 is TGCGCCAGCAGCCCCGAGGACTCTAACTATGGCTACACCTTC. Amino acids: CASSPEDSNYGYTF.

The chain links TRBV11-2 to TRBJ1-1, with 10 positions matching TRBD1. From germline, CDR1 is SGHAT and CDR2 FQNNGV. The junction had 10 bases not matched to a gene; V was cut back by 1 base and J by 5 bases. This CDR3 has 17 residues. CDR3 coding DNA: TGTGCCAGCAGCTTAGGATATCTGGGACAGGGGAGGACTGAAGCTTTCTTT. This translates into CASSLGYLGQGRTEAFF.

V and J are TRBV11-2 and TRBJ2-7, with TRBD2 matching over 13 bases. The CDR3 runs 16 residues. The ends lost 1 base at V and 2 bases at J; junction bases unmatched: 2. Looked up from germline, CDR1 is SGHAT and CDR2 is FQNNGV. The CDR3: CASSLAGTSGAYEQYF. The CDR3 DNA reads as TGTGCCAGCAGCTTAGCCGGGACTAGCGGGGCCTACGAGCAGTACTTC.

The gene calls are TRBV18 and TRBJ1-1, with 8 nucleotides matching TRBD1. The germline CDR1 and CDR2 sequences are KGHSH and LQKENI. The junction had 7 bases not matched to a gene; V was cut back by 5 bases and J by 5 bases. This CDR3 has 14 amino acids. Here the CDR3 DNA reads TGTGCCAGCTCAGGACAGGGCGGGGAGACTGAAGCTTTCTTT. It is translated as CASSGQGGETEAFF. Variable domain in full (rest from reference TRBV18 and TRBJ1-1): NAGVMQNPRHLVRRRGQEARLRCSPMKGHSHVYWYRQLPEEGLKFMVYLQKENIIDESGMPKERFSAEFPKEGPSILRIQQVVRGDSAAYFCASSGQGGETEAFFGQGTRLTVV.

The chain is built from TRBV15 and TRBJ1-4; the match to TRBD1 covers 8 bases. CDR1 and CDR2 from the germline V gene are LNHNV and YYDKDF (reference sequence). V gave up 0 bases and J gave up 7 bases; unmatched junction bases: 7. The CDR3 spans 16 residues. The CDR3 bases are TGTGCCACCAGCAGAGATACAGGGGGAGGGAGTGAAAAACTGTTTTTT. It is translated as CATSRDTGGGSEKLFF. The complete variable domain, with remaining parts taken from reference TRBV15 and TRBJ1-4, reads DAMVIQNPRYQVTQFGKPVTLSCSQTLNHNVMYWYQQKSSQAPKLLFHYYDKDFNNEADTPDNFQSRRPNTSFCFLDIRSPGLGDTAMYLCATSRDTGGGSEKLFFGSGTQLSVL.

This clone was picked up one time. This sequence joins TRBV5-1 and TRBJ1-1, with D maybe TRBD1 (6 bases). The CDR3 is made up of 15 amino acids. The germline V and J ends were trimmed by 4 bases and 1 base, with 14 bases remaining between them. CDR1 is SGHRS and CDR2 is YFSETQ in the germline V gene. For the CDR3, the DNA is TGCGCCAGCAGCATACAGGGTCTGGAGAACACTGAAGCTTTCTTT. This encodes CASSIQGLENTEAFF. The full variable domain, with the rest looked up from reference TRBV5-1 and TRBJ1-1, is KAGVTQTPRYLIKTRGQQVTLSCSPISGHRSVSWYQQTPGQGLQFLFEYFSETQRNKGNFPGRFSGRQFSNSRSEMNVSTLELGDSALYLCASSIQGLENTEAFFGQGTRLTVV.

The V and J genes are TRBV11-3 and TRBJ2-5; 9 bases match TRBD1. Germline V lookup: CDR1 SGHNT, CDR2 YENEEA. The CDR3 loop spans 15 amino acids. J lost 5 bases, V lost 5 bases, and 9 bases had no gene match. The chain's CDR3 is CASSPRPGTGETQYF. The CDR3 coding sequence is TGTGCCAGCAGCCCTCGTCCCGGGACAGGGGAGACCCAGTACTTC. Filled out from reference TRBV11-3 and TRBJ2-5, the complete variable domain reads EAGVVQSPRYKIIEKKQPVAFWCNPISGHNTLYWYLQNLGQGPELLIRYENEEAVDDSQLPKDRFSAERLKGVDSTLKIQPAELGDSAVYLCASSPRPGTGETQYFGPGTRLLVL.

This clone was observed a single time. This chain connects TRBV2 to TRBJ2-7; a possible D gene is TRBD1 (5 bases). Germline CDR1 reads SNHLY; CDR2 reads FYNNEI. The CDR3 has 11 residues. Deletions cut 7 bases from V and 9 bases from J, with 13 bases between. This CDR3 is CASTRASGQYF. CDR3 bases: TGTGCCAGCACCAGGGCGTCGGGGCAGTACTTC.

As regards this clone: Other DNA sequences within the sample encode an identical CDR3. The genes are TRBV24-1 and TRBJ2-1; TRBD2 aligns across 7 bases. Germline assignment: CDR1 KGHDR and CDR2 SFDVKD. Trimming cost V 4 bases and J 5 bases; bases outside gene matches: 4. The CDR3 is 14 amino acids. Here the CDR3 reads CATSESGGDNEQFF. In DNA, the CDR3 is TGTGCCACCAGTGAATCGGGAGGCGACAATGAGCAGTTCTTC.

The J gene is TRBJ2-5, the V gene TRBV30; tentatively, D is TRBD1 (5 bases). The CDR3 length is 14 residues. The germline V gene has CDR1 GTSNPN and CDR2 SVGIG (reference sequence). V lost 3 bases to trimming and J lost 1 base, with 12 bases between them. The CDR3 region is CAWRVARVQETQYF. The CDR3 DNA follows: TGTGCCTGGAGGGTCGCCAGGGTCCAAGAGACCCAGTACTTC.

This chain uses TRBV28 with TRBJ2-7; 11 positions match TRBD1. V shed 8 bases and J 2 bases; nucleotides not matched to a gene: 2. Germline V CDR1 and CDR2: MDHEN, SYDVKM. The CDR3 has 13 amino acids. CDR3 sequence: CASWTGGPYEQYF. CDR3 bases: TGTGCCAGCTGGACAGGGGGCCCCTACGAGCAGTACTTC.

This chain joins TRBV28 and TRBJ1-4, with a weak D call TRBD1 (5 bases). CDR1 and CDR2 (germline): MDHEN, SYDVKM. The CDR3 consists of 15 residues. Trimming took 7 bases from V and 0 from J, leaving 12 bases between them. This CDR3 reads CASKTATATNEKLFF. The CDR3 DNA reads as TGTGCCAGCAAGACAGCTACTGCAACTAATGAAAAACTGTTTTTT.

The chain is built from TRBV5-1 and TRBJ2-1; 8 bases fit TRBD2. The CDR3 has 16 residues. The germline V gene encodes CDR1 SGHRS and CDR2 YFSETQ. With 1 base clipped from V and 5 bases from J, the junction kept 8 bases outside the gene matches. The CDR3: CASSLRVAGLNNEQFF. In DNA, the CDR3 is TGCGCCAGCAGCTTGAGGGTAGCGGGACTGAACAATGAGCAGTTCTTC.

CDR3 sequence: CASTAGGRRYGYTF. The CDR3 DNA reads as TGTGCCAGCACCGCCGGGGGGCGCCGGTATGGCTACACCTTC. This chain connects TRBV28 to TRBJ1-2; tentative D call: TRBD1 (6 bases). Germline V gene sequence: CDR1 MDHEN, CDR2 SYDVKM. V gave up 7 bases and J gave up 5 bases, with 17 bases separating them. This CDR3 region has 14 residues.

V gene TRBV10-2 combines with J gene TRBJ2-7; possible D gene TRBD2, 6 bases. CDR1 and CDR2 from the germline V gene are WSHSY and SAAADI. With 3 bases removed from V and 3 bases from J, the gap between germline ends came to 12 bases. The CDR3 runs to 14 residues. The DNA for the CDR3 is TGCGCCAGCAGTGAAGAGGGACTCAACTACGAGCAGTACTTC. Residues: CASSEEGLNYEQYF.

The CDR3 is CASSLWASRFTDTQYF. The CDR3 DNA is TGTGCCAGCAGCTTATGGGCTAGCAGGTTCACAGATACGCAGTATTTT. This chain uses TRBV7-9 with TRBJ2-3; tentative D call: TRBD2 (5 bases). Germline CDR1 SEHNR, CDR2 FQNEAQ (reference sequence). CDR3 length equals 16 residues. Trimming stripped 2 bases from V and 2 bases from J, with 14 bases between.

The CDR3 DNA reads TGTGCCACCAGCGGCGCCACCGGGACTAGACCCTACGAGCAGTACTTC. Its protein is CATSGATGTRPYEQYF. The chain couples TRBV15 to TRBJ2-7; 8 bases are shared with TRBD2. In germline, CDR1 is LNHNV, CDR2 YYDKDF (reference sequence). The CDR3 sequence is 16 residues long. V shed 5 bases, J shed 2 bases, and the junction held 11 bases outside the gene matches.

The chain combines TRBV5-5 with TRBJ1-1, with D perhaps matching TRBD1 (6 bases). The CDR3 is made up of 15 amino acids. V was shortened by 3 bases and J by 1 base, with 13 bases between the two germline ends. Germline V lookup: CDR1 SGHKS, CDR2 YYEKEE (reference sequence). CDR3 DNA: TGTGCCAGCAGCTCGAGACAGGACCAGAACACTGAAGCTTTCTTT. Translating it yields CASSSRQDQNTEAFF. The complete variable domain, with remaining parts taken from reference TRBV5-5 and TRBJ1-1, reads DAGVTQSPTHLIKTRGQQVTLRCSPISGHKSVSWYQQVLGQGPQFIFQYYEKEERGRGNFPDRFSARQFPNYSSELNVNALLLGDSALYLCASSSRQDQNTEAFFGQGTRLTVV.

This clone was observed a single time. This sequence joins TRBV5-4 and TRBJ2-1; 12 bases match TRBD2. The length of the CDR3 is 16 residues. V dropped 4 bases and J dropped 5; count of bases not matched to a gene: 7. Germline-derived CDR1 and CDR2 are SGHNT and YYREEE (reference sequence). The DNA of the CDR3 is TGTGCCAGCAGCACCAGCCGGACTAGCGGGAACAATGAGCAGTTCTTC. Encoded protein: CASSTSRTSGNNEQFF.

The chain is built from TRBV28 and TRBJ1-6; TRBD1 aligns across 8 bases. Per the germline V gene, CDR1 is MDHEN and CDR2 is SYDVKM. Germline trimming cut 4 bases from V and 9 bases from J; bases unmatched to any gene: 8. The CDR3 runs to 15 residues. CDR3 in DNA: TGTGCCAGCAGTTCGCCGACAGGGGTTGGTTCACCCCTCCACTTT. Protein sequence: CASSSPTGVGSPLHF.